This T cell receptor (beta chain) originates from a study of preoperative IRX-2 immunotherapy in early breast cancer. Using immunoSEQ multiplex PCR, the repertoire was profiled, and TCRdb retains in-frame clones only, with some absent. Here the sample spans around 88,000 clones, about nine tenths being singletons. V lost 5 bases to trimming and J lost 11 bases, with 18 bases between them. The CDR3 has 13 amino acids. Treatment denoted: preoperative locoregional IRX-2 cytokine immunotherapy. Preoperative locoregional IRX-2 cytokine immunotherapy was tested in the phase Ib source study. The chain is built from TRBV6-7 and TRBJ1-1; D gene unclear. TRBV6-7 qualifies as an ORF whose function is uncertain. Sequencing used tumor tissue, obtained after IRX-2 immunotherapy. The TCR was taken from a human donor with breast cancer. The CDR3 DNA is TGTGCCAGCAGTGAAGCCGGGAGGAGATCGGCTTTCTTT. Its translation is CASSEAGRRSAFF.